This T cell receptor beta chain was retrieved from a study of neurological immune-mediated disorders. Specified time point: longitudinal time-point 1 (baseline). Points from the study as a whole: The study found no CDR3 amino acid sequences shared by expanded clones across subjects, suggesting private repertoires in all groups. Multiple sclerosis, the disease with the least TCR clonal expansion, fell below healthy controls, whereas HTLV-1-associated myelopathy showed the most.

In this sample, this clonotype turned up many times. The antigen is unknown. From germline, CDR1 is SGHRS and CDR2 YFSETQ. This CDR3 has 17 amino acids. V lost 0 bases and J lost 2; bases outside the gene matches: 5. The cDNA was synthesized by means of template-switch 5'RACE, which was carried out with 10-nucleotide random UMIs. In every sequencing run, more than 170 million TCR-beta sequences were generated from 15-18 subjects. TCRdb re-called the 5' RACE reads with MiXCR, one entry per CDR3 protein. The table records some 77,000 distinct CDR3 sequences, approximately 15% of them present only once. The TCR was taken from a female donor with HTLV-1-associated myelopathy (HAM/TSP). Sequencing was performed on PBMCs. The rearrangement joins TRBV5-1 to TRBJ2-5; 12 bases map to TRBD2. The CDR3 protein is CASSLGLAGAVQETQYF. CDR3 coding DNA: TGCGCCAGCAGCTTGGGACTAGCGGGGGCCGTTCAAGAGACCCAGTACTTC.